This T cell receptor beta chain is drawn from a study of blood T cells in healthy people across ages. Every donor contributed around 10 milliliters of peripheral blood by blood draw. This clonotype was found many times. Its antigen is as yet unknown. It was with a sample-barcoded 5' primer and a J-beta primer mix that a second PCR of roughly 7 to 12 cycles was run. TCRdb re-called the 5' RACE reads with MiXCR, one entry per CDR3 protein. Counted here are roughly 640,000 distinct CDR3 sequences, less than 35% occurring once; the ten biggest clones make up more than 15%. The V and J ends lost 1 base and 7 bases respectively, with 11 bases between them. Germline assignment: CDR1 LGHDT and CDR2 YNNKEL (reference sequence). The CDR3 extends over 13 amino acids. Broader study findings: It was held that the diversity estimates obtained from one million T cells were underestimates.

The receptor was isolated from a woman older than 75 in good health. Sequencing input: blood. The chain is built from TRBV3-1 and TRBJ2-7; D tentatively reads TRBD1 or TRBD2 (5 bases each). The CDR3: CASSQVRDGEQYF. The CDR3 bases are TGTGCCAGCAGCCAAGTCCGGGACGGGGAGCAGTACTTC.